A selection of T cell receptor beta chains follows, all from one sample in a study of cytomegalovirus exposure and HLA in healthy donors. The method was immunoSEQ multiplex PCR; TCRdb's version includes in-frame clones alone and lacks a portion of them. The repertoire holds approximately 150,000 clones, with about 72% as singletons. Sequencing was done on a sample of PBMCs. Source of these receptors: a man aged 35 to 55 in good health and CMV-seronegative. Each CDR3 is given with its conserved first and last residue. Each record gives: clone size, J gene, D gene, V gene, CDR3 DNA, CDR3 protein. A D gene is named only where the DNA matches it firmly. Not every row has a clone size; where given, it reads once, few, many or a size class.

abundance: NA
j_gene: TRBJ1-1
d_gene: NA
v_gene: TRBV6-1
CDR3nt: TGTGCCAGCAGTGAAGACAGGGTGAACACTGAAGCTTTCTTT
CDR3aa: CASSEDRVNTEAFF

abundance: NA
j_gene: TRBJ2-7
d_gene: NA
v_gene: TRBV10-2
CDR3nt: TGCGCCAGCAGTTCCCCTGGCACCTTCGAGCAGTACTTC
CDR3aa: CASSSPGTFEQYF

abundance: few
j_gene: TRBJ2-1
d_gene: NA
v_gene: TRBV7-2
CDR3nt: TGTGCCAGCAGTCGGTGGACGCCTAGCGTCGATGAGCAGTTCTTC
CDR3aa: CASSRWTPSVDEQFF

abundance: NA
j_gene: TRBJ2-3
d_gene: TRBD2
v_gene: TRBV9
CDR3nt: TGTGCCAGCAGCGCGGGGACTAGCGGGAGTACGGGCACAGATACGCAGTATTTT
CDR3aa: CASSAGTSGSTGTDTQYF

abundance: once
j_gene: TRBJ2-2
d_gene: TRBD2
v_gene: TRBV6-6
CDR3nt: TGTGCCAGCAATAGCGGGAGGATCACCGGGGAGCTGTTTTTT
CDR3aa: CASNSGRITGELFF

abundance: NA
j_gene: TRBJ1-5
d_gene: NA
v_gene: TRBV18
CDR3nt: TGTGCCAGCTCACCAGGGGGGGGTCGGTTCAATCAGCCCCAGCATTTT
CDR3aa: CASSPGGGRFNQPQHF

abundance: NA
j_gene: TRBJ1-1
d_gene: NA
v_gene: TRBV6-5
CDR3nt: TGTGCCAGCGGAAGGGGATTGGACACTGAAGCTTTCTTT
CDR3aa: CASGRGLDTEAFF

abundance: NA
j_gene: TRBJ2-1
d_gene: TRBD2
v_gene: TRBV6-5
CDR3nt: TGTGCCAGCAGTTACTCGAGGGAGGGCCCTTGGAATGAGCAGTTCTTC
CDR3aa: CASSYSREGPWNEQFF

abundance: NA
j_gene: TRBJ1-1
d_gene: TRBD1
v_gene: TRBV5-1
CDR3nt: TGCGCCAGCAGCTCTACAGGGGGAGTAAACACTGAAGCTTTCTTT
CDR3aa: CASSSTGGVNTEAFF

abundance: NA
j_gene: TRBJ2-2
d_gene: NA
v_gene: TRBV5-4
CDR3nt: TGTGCCAGCAGCTTGGGGGGGGTGGACACCGGGGAGCTGTTTTTT
CDR3aa: CASSLGGVDTGELFF

abundance: NA
j_gene: TRBJ1-1
d_gene: NA
v_gene: TRBV6-1
CDR3nt: TGTGCCAGCAGCCCCTCACAGAACACTGAAGCTTTCTTT
CDR3aa: CASSPSQNTEAFF

abundance: NA
j_gene: TRBJ2-5
d_gene: TRBD1
v_gene: TRBV7-2
CDR3nt: TGTGCCAGCAGCTCGACAGGGGTCCAAGAGACCCAGTACTTC
CDR3aa: CASSSTGVQETQYF

abundance: few
j_gene: TRBJ2-6
d_gene: NA
v_gene: TRBV21-1
CDR3nt: TGTGCCAGCAGCAGTTCACAGGGCTCTGGGGCCAACGTCCTGACTTTC
CDR3aa: CASSSSQGSGANVLTF

abundance: once
j_gene: TRBJ1-4
d_gene: NA
v_gene: TRBV19
CDR3nt: TGTGCCAGTAGTAACGGGGACTATGAAAAACTGTTTTTT
CDR3aa: CASSNGDYEKLFF

abundance: few
j_gene: TRBJ1-3
d_gene: TRBD1
v_gene: TRBV2
CDR3nt: TGTGCCAGCAGGGGGAGGGGACAGGGCTCTGGAAACACCATATATTTT
CDR3aa: CASRGRGQGSGNTIYF

abundance: few
j_gene: TRBJ2-1
d_gene: NA
v_gene: TRBV4-1
CDR3nt: TGCGCCAGCACCCGGACGCCCGGGGATGAGCAGTTCTTC
CDR3aa: CASTRTPGDEQFF

abundance: once
j_gene: TRBJ1-1
d_gene: NA
v_gene: TRBV2
CDR3nt: TGTGCCAGCTCCCGGGATAACACTGAAGCTTTCTTT
CDR3aa: CASSRDNTEAFF

abundance: NA
j_gene: TRBJ2-7
d_gene: NA
v_gene: TRBV5-6
CDR3nt: TGTGCCAGCAGCTTGGGACAGAACTACGAGCAGTACTTC
CDR3aa: CASSLGQNYEQYF

abundance: NA
j_gene: TRBJ1-1
d_gene: NA
v_gene: TRBV2
CDR3nt: TGTGCCAGCGTTGGACAGAGTGAAGCTTTCTTT
CDR3aa: CASVGQSEAFF

abundance: NA
j_gene: TRBJ2-1
d_gene: TRBD2
v_gene: TRBV9
CDR3nt: TGTGCCAGCAGCGTGGGGGGACTAACCTACAATGAGCAGTTCTTC
CDR3aa: CASSVGGLTYNEQFF

abundance: NA
j_gene: TRBJ1-2
d_gene: TRBD1
v_gene: TRBV5-4
CDR3nt: TGTGCCAGCAGCTTACGACAGGGGGCGTTATACGTAGCCGCGGCAGATGGCTACACCTTC
CDR3aa: CASSLRQGALYVAAADGYTF

abundance: NA
j_gene: TRBJ2-5
d_gene: NA
v_gene: TRBV5-5
CDR3nt: TGTGCCAGCAGCTTAACAGGGTTGGAGACCCAGTACTTC
CDR3aa: CASSLTGLETQYF

abundance: NA
j_gene: TRBJ2-3
d_gene: NA
v_gene: TRBV6-5
CDR3nt: TGTGCCAGCAGTTACACCACAGGAGATACGCAGTATTTT
CDR3aa: CASSYTTGDTQYF

abundance: NA
j_gene: TRBJ2-3
d_gene: NA
v_gene: TRBV30
CDR3nt: TGTGCCTGGAGTAAAGGGACTAGCACAGATACGCAGTATTTT
CDR3aa: CAWSKGTSTDTQYF

abundance: NA
j_gene: TRBJ1-5
d_gene: NA
v_gene: TRBV15
CDR3nt: TGTGCCACCAGCAGAGATCTATCCAGCAATCAGCCCCAGCATTTT
CDR3aa: CATSRDLSSNQPQHF

abundance: NA
j_gene: TRBJ2-1
d_gene: TRBD2
v_gene: TRBV5-1
CDR3nt: TGCGCCAGCAGCTTGAAGGTAGCGGGGGCCTTGAGCTCCTACAATGAGCAGTTCTTC
CDR3aa: CASSLKVAGALSSYNEQFF

abundance: once
j_gene: TRBJ2-6
d_gene: NA
v_gene: TRBV5-1
CDR3nt: TGCGCCAGCAGCTCTACAGTCTCTGGGGCCAACGTCCTGACTTTC
CDR3aa: CASSSTVSGANVLTF

abundance: NA
j_gene: TRBJ1-5
d_gene: TRBD1
v_gene: TRBV27
CDR3nt: TGTGCCAGCAGTTTAGGGACAGGACCCCAGCATTTT
CDR3aa: CASSLGTGPQHF

abundance: once
j_gene: TRBJ2-7
d_gene: NA
v_gene: TRBV5-4
CDR3nt: TGTGCCAGCAGCTTGGGGACTGCCTCGGTTAACGAGCAGTACTTC
CDR3aa: CASSLGTASVNEQYF